A single T cell receptor beta chain is shown here with its context. These data originate in a study of control samples from healthy donors and cancer patients. Germline V gene data show CDR1 as SGDLS and CDR2 as YYNGEE. CDR3 length equals 17 residues. The J segment lost 2 bases and the V segment lost 3 bases, leaving 11 bases of the junction unmatched. The method was immunoSEQ multiplex PCR; TCRdb's version includes in-frame clones alone and lacks a portion of them. The sample carries 130,000 or so clones, about 90% recorded once. This sequence originates from a young man in good health. The sequenced sample was blood. The J gene is TRBJ2-3, the V gene TRBV9; 8 positions agree with TRBD2. The CDR3 region is CASSADSSGGVTDTQYF. In nucleotides, the CDR3 is TGTGCCAGCAGCGCGGACTCCAGCGGGGGCGTCACAGATACGCAGTATTTT.